This T cell receptor (beta chain) was sequenced in a study of early T cells in non-severe SARS-CoV-2 infection. One entry per CDR3 protein results from TCRdb running MiXCR on the 5' RACE reads. This table holds tens of thousands of distinct CDR3 sequences, around 13% found once. The CDR3 spans 14 residues. V gave up 5 bases and J gave up 6 bases, with 16 bases separating them. The clonotype was recovered from an adult who was a healthcare worker with PCR-confirmed SARS-CoV-2 infection or an uninfected control (not recorded which). V and J are TRBV12-3 or TRBV12-4 and TRBJ1-2; TRBD1 is a possible D gene (5 bases). Sequenced: whole blood. The CDR3 DNA is TGTGCCAGCAGTCTCCGGGGGGGACTAAATGGCTACACCTTC. Translation gives CASSLRGGLNGYTF.